The 6 T cell receptor beta chains reported below all come from one sample, sequenced in a study of cytomegalovirus exposure and HLA in healthy donors. Both 60 Vbeta primers and 13 Jbeta primers went into the PCR. The data were produced by immunoSEQ multiplex PCR, yet TCRdb's version contains in-frame clones alone and is incomplete. The sample has 220,000 or so clones; about 70% are singletons. Sequences were obtained from PBMCs. The receptors derive from a woman aged 25 to 39 in good health and CMV-seronegative.

V is TRBV7-2 and J is TRBJ2-1, with no clear D. The CDR3 runs to 14 residues. V lost 5 bases and J 6 bases, leaving 14 bases between the germline ends. Germline assignment: CDR1 SGHTA and CDR2 FQGNSA. CDR3 in DNA: TGTGCCAGCAGCCCCTACCTCCTCGCCAATGAGCAGTTCTTC. This gives the protein CASSPYLLANEQFF.

In the case of this clone: Germline and junction disagree at one end, which may indicate a read error. This rearrangement joins TRBV7-9 to TRBJ2-1; TRBD2 matches at 10 bases. This CDR3 contains 16 residues. The germline CDR1 and CDR2 sequences are SEHNR and FQNEAQ (reference sequence). The CDR3, as DNA: TGTTCCAGCAGCTTAGTACAAGCGGGAGGGACCCCTGAGCAGTTCTTC. This codes for CSSSLVQAGGTPEQFF.

This clone was observed a single time. The chain carries TRBV21-1 and TRBJ2-3; the table calls TRBD2, which could not be checked here. TRBV21-1 is listed as a pseudogene. This CDR3 has 17 residues. The CDR3 bases are TGTGCCAGCAGCCCCTTGCCGGGACTAGAAGGCGCAGATACGCAGTATTTT. It encodes CASSPLPGLEGADTQYF.

The V gene is TRBV4-1, the J gene TRBJ1-2, with D tentatively TRBD1 (6 bases). CDR1 and CDR2 from the germline V gene are MGHRA and YSYEKL. The V and J ends lost 6 bases and 8 bases respectively, with 13 bases between them. CDR3 length equals 12 residues. The CDR3 sequence is CASSHREGGYTF. The CDR3 coding sequence is TGCGCCAGCAGTCACAGGGAAGGCGGCTACACCTTC.

This clone has more than one count but fewer than ten. This chain connects TRBV10-3 to TRBJ2-7; D may be TRBD2 (5 bases). With 2 bases removed from V and 4 bases from J, the gap between germline ends came to 15 bases. Germline CDR1 and CDR2: ENHRY and SYGVKD. CDR3 length equals 15 residues. CDR3 amino acids: CAISETGFPSYEQYF. Written as DNA, the CDR3 is TGTGCCATCAGTGAGACGGGGTTCCCATCTTACGAGCAGTACTTC.

The gene calls are TRBV19 and TRBJ1-3; TRBD1 is a possible D gene (5 bases). V was cut by 6 bases and J by 8 bases, with 17 bases left in between. The CDR3 has 14 residues. Looked up from germline, CDR1 is LNHDA and CDR2 is SQIVND (reference sequence). DNA for the CDR3: TGTGCCAGTAGACCACAGGCCCTTTTGGACACCATATATTTT. Amino acid sequence: CASRPQALLDTIYF.